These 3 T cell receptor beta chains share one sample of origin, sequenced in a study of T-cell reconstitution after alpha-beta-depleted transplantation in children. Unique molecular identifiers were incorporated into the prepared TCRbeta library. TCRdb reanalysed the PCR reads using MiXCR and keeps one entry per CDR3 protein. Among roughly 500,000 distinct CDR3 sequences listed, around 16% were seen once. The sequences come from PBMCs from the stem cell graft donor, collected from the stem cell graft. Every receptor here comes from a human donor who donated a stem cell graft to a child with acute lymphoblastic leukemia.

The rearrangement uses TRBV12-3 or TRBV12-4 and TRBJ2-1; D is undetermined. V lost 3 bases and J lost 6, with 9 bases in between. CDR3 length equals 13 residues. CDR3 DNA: TGTGCCAGCAGTTTCCAGCCCATCAATGAGCAGTTCTTC. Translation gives CASSFQPINEQFF.

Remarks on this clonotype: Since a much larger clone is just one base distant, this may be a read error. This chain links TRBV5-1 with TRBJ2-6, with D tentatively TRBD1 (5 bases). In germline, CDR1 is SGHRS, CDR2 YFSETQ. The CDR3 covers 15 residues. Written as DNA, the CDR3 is TGCGCCAGCAGCTTGGGACCAACTGGGGCCAACGGCCTGACTTTC. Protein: CASSLGPTGANGLTF.

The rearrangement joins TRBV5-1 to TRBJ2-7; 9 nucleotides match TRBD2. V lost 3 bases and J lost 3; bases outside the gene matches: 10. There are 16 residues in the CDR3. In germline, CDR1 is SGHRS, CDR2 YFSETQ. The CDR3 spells CASSYGLGLAYYEQYF. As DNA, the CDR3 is TGCGCCAGCAGCTACGGACTTGGACTAGCGTACTACGAGCAGTACTTC. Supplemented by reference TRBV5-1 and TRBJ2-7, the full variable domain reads KAGVTQTPRYLIKTRGQQVTLSCSPISGHRSVSWYQQTPGQGLQFLFEYFSETQRNKGNFPGRFSGRQFSNSRSEMNVSTLELGDSALYLCASSYGLGLAYYEQYFGPGTRLTVT.